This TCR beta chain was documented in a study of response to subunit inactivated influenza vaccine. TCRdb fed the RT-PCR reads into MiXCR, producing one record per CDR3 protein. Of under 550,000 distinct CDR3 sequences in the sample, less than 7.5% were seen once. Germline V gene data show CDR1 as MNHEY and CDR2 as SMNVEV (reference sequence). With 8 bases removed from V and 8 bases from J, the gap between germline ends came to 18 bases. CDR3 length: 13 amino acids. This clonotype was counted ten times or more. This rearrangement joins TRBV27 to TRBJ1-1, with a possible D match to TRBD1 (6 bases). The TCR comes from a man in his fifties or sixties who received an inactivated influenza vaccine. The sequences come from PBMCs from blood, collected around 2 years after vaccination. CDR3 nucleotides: TGTGCCAGCTTTCACCACGGGGGCGGGGAAGCTTTCTTT. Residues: CASFHHGGGEAFF.